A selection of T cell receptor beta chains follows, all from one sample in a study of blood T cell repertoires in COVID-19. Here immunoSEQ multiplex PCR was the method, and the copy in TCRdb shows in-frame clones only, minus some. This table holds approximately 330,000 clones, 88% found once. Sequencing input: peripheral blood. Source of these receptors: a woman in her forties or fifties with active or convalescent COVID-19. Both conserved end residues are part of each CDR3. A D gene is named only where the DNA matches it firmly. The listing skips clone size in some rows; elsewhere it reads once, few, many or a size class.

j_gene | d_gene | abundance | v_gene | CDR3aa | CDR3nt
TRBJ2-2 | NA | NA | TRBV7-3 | CASSPSAGELFF | TGTGCCAGCAGCCCCAGTGCCGGGGAGCTGTTTTTT
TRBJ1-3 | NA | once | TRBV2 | CASSEGSFFSGNTIYF | TGTGCCAGCAGTGAGGGGAGTTTTTTCTCTGGAAACACCATATATTTT
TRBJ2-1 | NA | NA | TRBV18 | CASSQSSADYNEQFF | TGTGCCAGCTCACAAAGCTCTGCTGATTACAATGAGCAGTTCTTC
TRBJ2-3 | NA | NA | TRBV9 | CASSVDDTPRGDTQYF | TGTGCCAGCAGCGTAGATGACACCCCCAGGGGAGATACGCAGTATTTT
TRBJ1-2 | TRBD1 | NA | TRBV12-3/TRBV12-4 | CASSAGQGGYTF | TGTGCCAGCAGCGCGGGACAGGGAGGCTACACCTTC
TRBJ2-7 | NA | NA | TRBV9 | CASSVFPSGEQYF | TGTGCCAGCAGCGTTTTCCCCTCGGGAGAGCAGTACTTC
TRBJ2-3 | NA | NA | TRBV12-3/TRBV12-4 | CASRGQTTDTQYF | TGTGCCAGCAGAGGACAGACCACAGATACGCAGTATTTT
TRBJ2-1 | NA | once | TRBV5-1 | CASSPLVDNEQFF | TGCGCCAGCAGCCCACTAGTGGACAATGAGCAGTTCTTC
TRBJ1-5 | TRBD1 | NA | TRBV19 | CASSPGQGDFLGNQPQHF | TGTGCCAGTAGCCCGGGACAGGGGGATTTTTTGGGCAATCAGCCCCAGCATTTT
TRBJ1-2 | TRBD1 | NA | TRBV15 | CATSPRDRELYTIGYTF | TGTGCCACCAGCCCCCGGGACAGGGAGCTATATACAATTGGCTACACCTTC
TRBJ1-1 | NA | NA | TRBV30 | CAWSRDTEAFF | TGTGCCTGGAGTCGGGACACTGAAGCTTTCTTT
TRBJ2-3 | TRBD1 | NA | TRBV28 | CASSLRGPTDTQYF | TGTGCCAGCAGTTTAAGGGGGCCCACAGATACGCAGTATTTT
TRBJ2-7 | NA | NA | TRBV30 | CAWSSQVLWYEQYF | TGTGCCTGGAGTTCACAGGTCCTGTGGTACGAGCAGTACTTC
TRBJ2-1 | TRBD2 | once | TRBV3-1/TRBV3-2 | CASSQAGTSGNEQFF | TGTGCCAGCAGCCAAGCCGGGACTAGCGGCAATGAGCAGTTCTTC
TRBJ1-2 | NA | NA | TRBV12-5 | CASGLGGPSLWGYTF | TGTGCTAGTGGTTTGGGGGGGCCCAGCCTATGGGGCTACACCTTC
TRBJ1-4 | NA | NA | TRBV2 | CASGTWGGLFF | TGTGCCAGCGGTACCTGGGGAGGACTGTTTTTT
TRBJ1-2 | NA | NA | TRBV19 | CASHPIDKVYGYTF | TGTGCCAGTCACCCTATCGACAAAGTCTATGGCTACACCTTC
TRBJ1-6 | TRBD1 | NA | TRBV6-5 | CASSYDRDRDLSPLHF | TGTGCCAGCAGTTACGATCGGGACAGGGACCTCTCACCCCTCCACTTT
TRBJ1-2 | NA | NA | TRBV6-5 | CASSYSAGNNYGYTF | TGTGCCAGCAGTTACTCGGCAGGGAATAACTATGGCTACACCTTC
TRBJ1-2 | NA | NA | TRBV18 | CASSLHRDGYTF | TGTGCCAGCTCACTTCACAGGGACGGCTACACCTTC
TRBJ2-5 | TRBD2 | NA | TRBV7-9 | CASSLDSGSRGETQYF | TGTGCCAGCAGCTTGGATAGCGGGAGTCGGGGAGAGACCCAGTACTTC
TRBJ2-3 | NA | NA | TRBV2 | CASRSGTNTDTQYF | TGTGCCAGCAGATCCGGGACAAACACAGATACGCAGTATTTT
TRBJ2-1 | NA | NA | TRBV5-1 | CASSSGDRLNEQFF | TGCGCCAGCAGTTCGGGGGATCGGCTCAATGAGCAGTTCTTC
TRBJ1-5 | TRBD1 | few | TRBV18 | CASSMGQGVQPQHF | TGTGCCAGCTCAATGGGACAGGGGGTTCAGCCCCAGCATTTT
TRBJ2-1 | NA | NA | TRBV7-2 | CASSLAGGDNEQFF | TGTGCCAGCAGCTTAGCAGGAGGGGACAATGAGCAGTTCTTC
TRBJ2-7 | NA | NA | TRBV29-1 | CSVTPLGGGSSYEQYF | TGCAGCGTGACTCCCCTCGGGGGTGGGAGCTCCTACGAGCAGTACTTC
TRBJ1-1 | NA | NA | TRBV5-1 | CASSLDAGRTEAFF | TGCGCCAGCAGCTTGGACGCAGGGCGAACTGAAGCTTTCTTT
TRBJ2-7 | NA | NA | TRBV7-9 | CASSLGLRTYEQYF | TGTGCCAGCAGCTTGGGGCTACGGACCTACGAGCAGTACTTC
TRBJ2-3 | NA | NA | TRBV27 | CASSLIVISGPTDTQYF | TGTGCCAGCAGTTTAATTGTAATCAGCGGGCCCACAGATACGCAGTATTTT
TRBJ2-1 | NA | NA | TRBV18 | CASSPPLGLANEQFF | TGTGCCAGCTCACCACCATTGGGACTCGCCAATGAGCAGTTCTTC
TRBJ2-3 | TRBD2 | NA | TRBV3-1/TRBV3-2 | CASSLVAGDDTQYF | TGTGCCAGCAGCCTCGTAGCGGGGGATGATACGCAGTATTTT
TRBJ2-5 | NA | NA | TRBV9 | CASSVEVAETQYF | TGTGCCAGCAGCGTAGAAGTAGCCGAGACCCAGTACTTC
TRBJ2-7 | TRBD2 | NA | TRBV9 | CASSVGASGSHEQYF | TGTGCCAGCAGCGTAGGGGCTAGCGGGTCTCACGAGCAGTACTTC
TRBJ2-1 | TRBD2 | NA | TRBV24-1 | CATSTTATSGYNEQFF | TGTGCCACCAGTACGACGGCGACTAGCGGTTACAATGAGCAGTTCTTC
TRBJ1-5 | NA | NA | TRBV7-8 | CASSLGHGNQPQHF | TGTGCCAGCAGCTTAGGGCACGGCAATCAGCCCCAGCATTTT
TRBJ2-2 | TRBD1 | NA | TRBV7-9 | CASSLEQGGTGELFF | TGTGCCAGCAGCTTAGAACAGGGGGGAACCGGGGAGCTGTTTTTT
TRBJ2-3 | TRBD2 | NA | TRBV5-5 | CASSSLTSGTDTQYF | TGTGCCAGCAGCTCTCTGACTAGCGGCACAGATACGCAGTATTTT
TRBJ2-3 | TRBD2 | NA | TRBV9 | CASSESGSGTDTQYF | TGTGCCAGCAGCGAGAGCGGGAGTGGGACAGATACGCAGTATTTT
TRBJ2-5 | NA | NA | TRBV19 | CASSIRWEIETQYF | TGTGCCAGTAGTATCCGTTGGGAGATAGAGACCCAGTACTTC
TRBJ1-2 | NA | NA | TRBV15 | CATSRVFPASEGAYGYTF | TGTGCCACCAGCAGAGTCTTCCCCGCCAGTGAAGGGGCCTATGGCTACACCTTC
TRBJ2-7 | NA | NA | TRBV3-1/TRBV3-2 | CASSPGTGPYEQYF | TGTGCCAGCAGCCCCGGGACTGGGCCGTACGAGCAGTACTTC
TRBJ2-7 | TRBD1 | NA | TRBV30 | CAWSGGTAKGSYEQYF | TGTGCCTGGAGTGGTGGGACAGCTAAGGGCTCCTACGAGCAGTACTTC
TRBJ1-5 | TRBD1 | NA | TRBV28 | CASSPLTGGQNQPQHF | TGTGCCAGCAGTCCCCTGACAGGGGGCCAGAATCAGCCCCAGCATTTT
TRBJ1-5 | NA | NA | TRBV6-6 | CASSLQGSGQPQHF | TGTGCCAGCAGCCTGCAGGGGTCGGGTCAGCCCCAGCATTTT
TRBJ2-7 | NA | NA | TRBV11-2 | CASSLGDIYEQYF | TGTGCCAGCAGCTTAGGAGACATCTACGAGCAGTACTTC
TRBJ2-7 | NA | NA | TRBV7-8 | CASSVRDTHYEQYF | TGTGCCAGCAGCGTAAGGGACACCCACTACGAGCAGTACTTC
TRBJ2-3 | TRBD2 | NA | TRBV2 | CASSFLRLAGASVDTQYF | TGTGCCAGCAGTTTTCTTAGACTAGCGGGGGCGTCGGTAGATACGCAGTATTTT
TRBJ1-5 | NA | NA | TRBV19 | CASSIGGNSNQPQHF | TGTGCCAGTAGTATTGGAGGGAATAGCAATCAGCCCCAGCATTTT
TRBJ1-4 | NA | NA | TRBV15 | CATSLGEEDEKLFF | TGTGCCACCAGCTTAGGGGAGGAGGATGAAAAACTGTTTTTT
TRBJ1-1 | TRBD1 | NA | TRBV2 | CASSPQGLGTEAFF | TGTGCCAGCAGTCCACAGGGGCTAGGCACTGAAGCTTTCTTT